This T cell receptor beta chain was sequenced in a study of blood T cells in healthy people across ages. Whole-study findings and limits: Among T cells, TCR beta diversity per million cells dropped roughly linearly as age rose.

Between the trimmed V and J ends, which lost 5 bases and 1 base, there was a span of 16 bases. CDR3 length: 15 residues. The germline V gene has CDR1 DFQATT and CDR2 SNEGSKA (reference sequence). Note on this clonotype: Its specificity is not known.

A second about 7 to 12 cycle PCR used barcoded and J-beta primers. Via MiXCR, TCRdb re-called the 5' RACE reads, giving one row per CDR3 protein. The sample lists under 1,000,000 distinct CDR3 sequences, less than 60% occurring once. V usage is TRBV20-1 and J usage is TRBJ2-3, with D tentatively TRBD2 (6 bases). The sequenced sample consisted of blood. The receptor comes from a man at least 80 years old in good health. The CDR3 spells CSALGGLPRTDTQYF. The CDR3 DNA reads as TGCAGTGCTCTTGGCGGACTACCCCGCACAGATACGCAGTATTTT.